Following are 22 T cell receptor beta chains from one sample sequenced in a study of OX40 agonist ivuxolimab in advanced cancers. The assay was immunoSEQ multiplex PCR, and TCRdb's table has in-frame clones only and misses some. The sample has around 61,000 clones; roughly 80% are singletons. Sequencing was performed on CD4+ or CD8+ T cells sorted from blood, taken in a trial of the OX40 agonist ivuxolimab. Receptor source: an adult with an advanced solid tumor such as melanoma, head and neck, liver or kidney cancer.

The chain combines TRBV6-1 with TRBJ2-3, with TRBD2 matching 11 bases. V lost 5 bases and J lost 0; bases outside the gene matches: 1. This CDR3 spans 15 amino acids. In germline, CDR1 is MNHNS, CDR2 SASEGT. The CDR3 loop is CASSLAGGSTDTQYF. CDR3 nucleotides: TGTGCCAGCAGTTTAGCGGGAGGGAGCACAGATACGCAGTATTTT.

The V and J genes are TRBV14 and TRBJ2-1; 9 bases align to TRBD2. Germline trimming cut 4 bases from V and 0 bases from J; bases unmatched to any gene: 7. CDR3 size: 17 residues. Germline-derived CDR1 and CDR2 are SGHDN and FVKESK. The CDR3 DNA is TGTGCCAGCAGCCCCTGGGCTAGCGGGGCCTCCTACAATGAGCAGTTCTTC. It translates to CASSPWASGASYNEQFF.

This rearrangement joins TRBV5-1 to TRBJ2-2, with D perhaps matching TRBD2 (5 bases). CDR1 is SGHRS, CDR2 YFSETQ, per germline. Trimming shortened V by 2 bases and J by 4 bases, and 12 bases separated the two germline ends. The CDR3 is made up of 15 amino acids. Here the CDR3 DNA reads TGCGCCAGCAGCTTAAGCTACGCGGGCACCGGGGAGCTGTTTTTT. This translates into CASSLSYAGTGELFF.

This clone was observed a handful of times. The chain couples TRBV5-6 to TRBJ2-3; 12 bases line up with TRBD2. J lost 8 bases, V lost 4 bases, and 2 bases had no gene match. CDR3 length: 13 amino acids. Looked up from germline, CDR1 is SGHDT and CDR2 is YYEEEE. The CDR3 DNA is TGTGCCAGCAGCGGGGGACTAGCGGGTACGCAGTATTTT. It encodes CASSGGLAGTQYF.

A note on this clone: A read error may produce the germline difference seen at one junction end. The chain joins TRBV7-2 to TRBJ1-3; D may be TRBD1 (5 bases). This CDR3 comprises 15 residues. Germline V gene data show CDR1 as SGHTA and CDR2 as FQGNSA. CDR3 residues: CASSLGTHSGNTTYF. CDR3 nucleotide sequence: TGTGCCAGCAGCTTAGGGACACACTCTGGAAACACCACATATTTT.

The chain combines TRBV7-2 with TRBJ2-7, with D perhaps TRBD1 or TRBD2 (5 bases each). The V end was cut by 0 bases, the J end by 3 bases, with 9 bases between. Germline V lookup: CDR1 SGHTA, CDR2 FQGNSA. The CDR3 is made up of 14 amino acids. In DNA form, the CDR3 reads TGTGCCAGCAGCTTAGCGGGGGTAAACTACGAGCAGTACTTC. This sequence encodes CASSLAGVNYEQYF.

The chain links TRBV6-5 to TRBJ1-1; 7 bases are a match to TRBD1. The CDR3 length is 15 residues. V trimming: 5 bases; J trimming: 0 bases; junction bases outside the gene matches: 6. Germline V gene data show CDR1 as MNHEY and CDR2 as SVGAGI. In DNA, the CDR3 is TGTGCCAGCAGTCCCCGACAGGGTATGAACACTGAAGCTTTCTTT. Its translation: CASSPRQGMNTEAFF.

This clone has more than one count but fewer than ten. The rearrangement joins TRBV6-1 to TRBJ2-7, with D tentatively TRBD1 (7 bases). Trimming pared 4 bases from V and 3 bases from J, leaving 16 bases between. The CDR3 sequence is 15 residues long. Germline CDR1 is MNHNS and CDR2 is SASEGT. In DNA form, the CDR3 reads TGTGCCAGCAGTGCCCGGACAGGCGGGATCTACGAGCAGTACTTC. Its translation is CASSARTGGIYEQYF.

V usage is TRBV7-2 and J usage is TRBJ2-5; the D gene is possibly TRBD2 (5 bases). Looked up from germline, CDR1 is SGHTA and CDR2 is FQGNSA. The CDR3 spans 15 residues. V was cut by 0 bases and J by 3 bases, with 11 bases left in between. CDR3 loop: CASSLAETGKETQYF. CDR3 DNA: TGTGCCAGCAGCTTAGCGGAGACCGGGAAAGAGACCCAGTACTTC.

The J gene is TRBJ1-2, the V gene TRBV6-5, with TRBD1 as a possible D gene (5 bases). The germline gives CDR1 MNHEY, CDR2 SVGAGI. The V gene lost 0 bases and the J gene lost 3 bases, with 11 bases spanning the gap. The CDR3 is made up of 15 amino acids. The CDR3 DNA follows: TGTGCCAGCAGTTACTCGGGGGAGGTACACTATGGCTACACCTTC. This encodes CASSYSGEVHYGYTF.

The genes are TRBV19 and TRBJ2-1; D is perhaps TRBD1 (5 bases). This CDR3 has 13 amino acids. From germline, CDR1 is LNHDA and CDR2 SQIVND (reference sequence). Between the trimmed V and J ends, which lost 7 bases and 4 bases, there was a span of 11 bases. The CDR3 here is CASTDRQYNEQFF. The CDR3 DNA sequence: TGTGCCAGTACTGACAGACAGTACAATGAGCAGTTCTTC.

The V gene is TRBV7-9, the J gene TRBJ2-7; maybe TRBD2 (5 bases). V lost 1 base to trimming and J lost 2 bases, with 15 bases between them. CDR3 length equals 16 residues. Germline V gene data show CDR1 as SEHNR and CDR2 as FQNEAQ (reference sequence). The CDR3 spells CASSLGSEVPTYEQYF. CDR3 in DNA: TGTGCCAGCAGCTTAGGGTCGGAGGTGCCTACCTACGAGCAGTACTTC.

CDR3 bases: TGTGCCAGCAGCTCGTCAGGGGGCCAGTTCTTC. This gives the protein CASSSSGGQFF. The chain carries TRBV11-3 and TRBJ2-1; 8 nucleotides match TRBD1. Germline trimming cut 4 bases from V and 13 bases from J; bases unmatched to any gene: 3. Germline CDR1 is SGHNT and CDR2 is YENEEA. The CDR3 length is 11 residues.

The chain joins TRBV19 to TRBJ1-3; no clear D. The V and J ends lost 4 bases and 2 bases respectively, with 9 bases between them. Germline-derived CDR1 and CDR2 are LNHDA and SQIVND (reference sequence). CDR3 length equals 14 residues. CDR3 region: CASSRGSPGNTIYF. CDR3 bases: TGTGCCAGTAGTAGGGGTAGCCCTGGAAACACCATATATTTT.

The rearrangement uses TRBV6-5 and TRBJ1-1; 8 bases agree with TRBD1. There are 14 residues in the CDR3. J lost 4 bases, V lost 6 bases, and 7 bases had no gene match. Germline values: CDR1 MNHEY, CDR2 SVGAGI. This CDR3 is CASSLNRGSTEAFF. CDR3 DNA: TGTGCCAGCAGCCTGAACAGGGGGAGCACTGAAGCTTTCTTT.

The chain employs TRBV7-2 and TRBJ2-1; TRBD2 matches at 7 bases. The germline CDR1 and CDR2 sequences are SGHTA and FQGNSA. With 8 bases clipped from V and 6 bases from J, the junction kept 4 bases outside the gene matches. The length of the CDR3 is 12 residues. The CDR3 protein is CASRGEPNEQFF. CDR3 coding DNA: TGTGCCAGCCGGGGGGAGCCCAATGAGCAGTTCTTC.

The chain employs TRBV13 and TRBJ1-1; D is perhaps TRBD1 (6 bases). V lost 5 bases and J lost 5, with 9 bases in between. Germline V gives CDR1 PRHDT, CDR2 FYEKMQ (reference sequence). The CDR3 covers 12 residues. CDR3 sequence: CASSTGLTEAFF. CDR3 nucleotides: TGTGCCAGCAGCACAGGGCTAACTGAAGCTTTCTTT.

The chain employs TRBV10-2 and TRBJ1-1; D may be TRBD1 (5 bases). V dropped 4 bases and J dropped 2 bases, with 8 bases sitting between them. Germline V gives CDR1 WSHSY, CDR2 SAAADI. The CDR3 has 13 amino acids. The CDR3 is CASSVGPNTEAFF. The CDR3 DNA reads as TGCGCCAGCAGTGTGGGGCCCAACACTGAAGCTTTCTTT.

The chain recombines TRBV7-2 with TRBJ2-5, with a possible D match to TRBD1 (7 bases). This CDR3 has 15 residues. With 5 bases removed from V and 2 bases from J, the gap between germline ends came to 15 bases. The germline CDR1 and CDR2 sequences are SGHTA and FQGNSA. Written as DNA, the CDR3 is TGTGCCAGCAGCCCCCAGGGGGGTAGACAAGAGACCCAGTACTTC. This codes for CASSPQGGRQETQYF.

The chain is built from TRBV5-1 and TRBJ2-7; D is uncertain. The CDR3 is 14 residues long. V gave up 0 bases and J gave up 6 bases, with 13 bases separating them. Per germline, CDR1 SGHRS and CDR2 YFSETQ. CDR3 amino acids: CASSLVVGKGEQYF. DNA of the CDR3: TGCGCCAGCAGCTTGGTTGTGGGAAAGGGCGAGCAGTACTTC.

In its sample, this clone was seen once. The V and J genes are TRBV5-1 and TRBJ1-1, with D unresolved. The CDR3 covers 15 residues. Trimming stripped 4 bases from V and 0 bases from J, with 13 bases between. Germline V CDR1 and CDR2: SGHRS, YFSETQ. Written as DNA, the CDR3 is TGCGCCAGCAGCCCGCGGGAGGGAATGAACACTGAAGCTTTCTTT. This encodes CASSPREGMNTEAFF.

This chain joins TRBV6-5 and TRBJ1-2; 8 bases are shared with TRBD1. The CDR3 has 13 residues. After removal of 7 bases from V and 6 bases from J, the junction contained 7 bases not matched to a gene. The germline gives CDR1 MNHEY, CDR2 SVGAGI. CDR3 in amino acids: CASNIGTGDGYTF. The CDR3 DNA is TGTGCCAGCAATATAGGGACAGGCGATGGCTACACCTTC.